The next 14 T cell receptor beta chains were all read from a single sample in a study of blood T cell repertoires in COVID-19. Libraries were prepared by immunoSEQ multiplex PCR; TCRdb keeps only in-frame clonotypes and omits some of them. This sample has 65,000 to 70,000 clones; nearly 80% occur once, and the top ten carry roughly 6.5%. Source material: peripheral blood. All receptors derive from a woman aged 55-70 years with acute or convalescent COVID-19.

V gene TRBV5-6 combines with J gene TRBJ2-3; a weak D match, TRBD1 (5 bases). Germline V CDR1 and CDR2: SGHDT, YYEEEE. V was shortened by 6 bases and J by 1 base, with 15 bases between the two germline ends. The CDR3 spans 15 residues. The CDR3 loop reads CASTWQGGGTDTQYF. CDR3 nucleotide sequence: TGTGCCAGCACCTGGCAGGGTGGGGGCACAGATACGCAGTATTTT.

Here the CDR3 DNA reads TGTGCCAGCAGACCCGGTGGTACCTTGAACACTGAAGCTTTCTTT. As protein: CASRPGGTLNTEAFF. The chain employs TRBV6-5 and TRBJ1-1, with unresolved D. The CDR3 loop spans 15 amino acids. The V end was cut by 6 bases, the J end by 0 bases, with 14 bases between. CDR1 and CDR2 (germline): MNHEY, SVGAGI.

J is TRBJ2-7 and V is TRBV11-3, with no clear D. CDR1 and CDR2 from the germline V gene are SGHNT and YENEEA. The V and J ends lost 0 bases and 6 bases respectively, with 9 bases between them. CDR3 length equals 13 residues. The CDR3 sequence: CASSLDPPSEQYF. The CDR3 nucleotides are TGTGCCAGCAGCTTAGATCCCCCATCCGAGCAGTACTTC.

This sequence joins TRBV19 and TRBJ2-1, with a tentative D call TRBD2 (6 bases). V dropped 1 base and J dropped 8 bases, with 12 bases sitting between them. The CDR3 loop spans 14 amino acids. From germline, CDR1 is LNHDA and CDR2 SQIVND (reference sequence). Written as DNA, the CDR3 is TGTGCCAGTAGTATAGTGGGGGGAGAGTATGAGCAGTTCTTC. Protein sequence: CASSIVGGEYEQFF.

The V and J genes are TRBV28 and TRBJ1-5; unclear D gene. V lost 7 bases and J lost 4, with 11 bases in between. This CDR3 contains 13 residues. Germline CDR1 MDHEN, CDR2 SYDVKM. CDR3 bases: TGTGCCAGCACCGCCCGAGTTAATCAGCCCCAGCATTTT. Encoded protein: CASTARVNQPQHF.

This chain links TRBV30 with TRBJ2-1; 9 nucleotides line up with TRBD2. The ends lost 2 bases at V and 5 bases at J; junction bases unmatched: 1. The CDR3 is 13 residues long. Germline CDR1 GTSNPN, CDR2 SVGIG (reference sequence). The chain's CDR3 is CAWSLAGNNEQFF. DNA of the CDR3: TGTGCCTGGAGTCTAGCGGGGAACAATGAGCAGTTCTTC. Using reference TRBV30 and TRBJ2-1 for the parts outside the CDR3, the full variable domain is SQTIHQWPATLVQPVGSPLSLECTVEGTSNPNLYWYRQAAGRGLQLLFYSVGIGQISSEVPQNLSASRPQDRQFILSSKKLLLSDSGFYLCAWSLAGNNEQFFGPGTRLTVL.

V gene TRBV5-1 combines with J gene TRBJ1-1, with 7 bases lining up with TRBD1. The CDR3 contains 16 residues. The germline V gene has CDR1 SGHRS and CDR2 YFSETQ. Trimming removed 7 bases from V and 1 base from J; junction bases left unmatched: 13. The CDR3: CASSAGLGTANTEAFF. The CDR3 DNA reads as TGCGCCAGCTCAGCTGGCCTCGGGACAGCGAACACTGAAGCTTTCTTT.

This clone appeared a single time. The rearrangement uses TRBV9 and TRBJ1-1; D gene ambiguous. The V end lost 3 bases, the J end lost 4 bases, and 13 bases lay between the germline ends. From germline, CDR1 is SGDLS and CDR2 YYNGEE. The CDR3 extends over 14 amino acids. The CDR3: CASSAVLAGTEAFF. Written as DNA, the CDR3 is TGTGCCAGCAGCGCCGTTCTTGCGGGCACTGAAGCTTTCTTT.

The chain couples TRBV11-2 to TRBJ2-5; possibly TRBD2 for D (6 bases). Trimming pared 5 bases from V and 7 bases from J, leaving 11 bases between. The CDR3 is 12 residues long. The germline V gene encodes CDR1 SGHAT and CDR2 FQNNGV. CDR3 protein: CASSREGGTQYF. The DNA for the CDR3 is TGTGCCAGCAGCCGAGAGGGAGGGACCCAGTACTTC.

V usage is TRBV5-4 and J usage is TRBJ2-1, with TRBD1 identical over 9 bases. The V segment lost 3 bases and the J segment 12 bases; nucleotides outside the gene matches: 7. Germline loops: CDR1 SGHNT, CDR2 YYREEE (reference sequence). This CDR3 is built from 13 residues. The CDR3 spells CASSWGQGFGQFF. Here the CDR3 DNA reads TGTGCCAGCAGCTGGGGACAGGGTTTTGGGCAGTTCTTC.

This clone showed up just once. The chain recombines TRBV2 with TRBJ2-3; 9 bases agree with TRBD2. The trim removed 6 bases at V and 5 bases at J, leaving 6 bases unmatched. The CDR3 runs to 14 residues. CDR1 SNHLY and CDR2 FYNNEI come from the germline V gene. CDR3 loop: CASRGTSHRDTQYF. The CDR3 DNA is TGTGCCAGCAGGGGGACTAGCCATAGAGATACGCAGTATTTT.

This chain connects TRBV12-5 to TRBJ2-7; D may be TRBD2 (5 bases). In germline, CDR1 is LGHNT, CDR2 FRNRAP. This CDR3 is built from 15 residues. V shed 6 bases and J shed 0 bases, with 15 bases lying between them. CDR3 loop: CASGSGNTYSYEQYF. CDR3 coding DNA: TGTGCTAGTGGCTCGGGGAACACGTACTCCTACGAGCAGTACTTC.

Within the sample, this clone is medium-sized. The rearrangement links TRBV4-1 to TRBJ1-4, with D tentatively TRBD1 (6 bases). The CDR3 runs 13 residues. The ends were cut back, 2 bases at V and 7 bases at J, with 8 bases in the middle. Germline CDR1 is MGHRA and CDR2 is YSYEKL. CDR3 nucleotide sequence: TGCGCCAGCAGCCAAACCAGGGGTGAAAAACTGTTTTTT. The encoded protein is CASSQTRGEKLFF.

The rearrangement uses TRBV7-9 and TRBJ1-5; TRBD1 matches 9 bases. Trimming at V came to 1 base and at J to 1 base, leaving 2 bases not matched to a gene. Germline V gives CDR1 SEHNR, CDR2 FQNEAQ (reference sequence). This CDR3 is 16 amino acids long. CDR3 bases: TGTGCCAGCAGCTTAGGGGGACAGGGAAGCAATCAGCCCCAGCATTTT. Protein product: CASSLGGQGSNQPQHF. Using reference TRBV7-9 and TRBJ1-5 for the parts outside the CDR3, the full variable domain is DTGVSQNPRHKITKRGQNVTFRCDPISEHNRLYWYRQTLGQGPEFLTYFQNEAQLEKSRLLSDRFSAERPKGSFSTLEIQRTEQGDSAMYLCASSLGGQGSNQPQHFGDGTRLSIL.